The T cell receptor beta chain described here comes from a study of persistence of HIV-infected CD4 T cells. Regarding this clone: Its antigen is not identified.

Trimming removed 0 bases from V and 3 bases from J; junction bases left unmatched: 9. This CDR3 comprises 16 residues. Germline V gene sequence: CDR1 SGHKS, CDR2 YYEKEE (reference sequence). Study-level findings and limits: TCRbeta richness was lower in CMV- and Gag-responding cells than in anti-CD3/anti-CD28-responding cells. Rare CMV-responding cells carrying HIV-1 proviruses were not analyzed separately for TCR.

This was the immunoSEQ version 4 assay in survey mode. This table comes from immunoSEQ multiplex PCR, and its TCRdb copy is limited to in-frame clones, with some not included. This table has about 25,000 clones, 74% appearing once. Cells were stimulated with overlapping HIV-1 Gag 15-mer peptides. Sorting selected CD4+ T cells upregulating both CD40 ligand and CD69. CD4+ T cell counts exceeded 400 cells/uL; CMV serology was positive. Anti-CD28/CD49d costimulation, CD40-blocking antibody and enfuvirtide were given to CD8-depleted PBMCs for 18 hours. The TCR originated in an adult man with HIV who was CMV-seropositive. This specimen was CD4+ T cells sorted from PBMCs after 18-hour stimulation, taken from a patient who received antiretroviral therapy. The J gene is TRBJ2-7, the V gene TRBV5-5; 7 nucleotides agree with TRBD1. CDR3 amino acids: CASSLAWDSLGYEQYF. For the CDR3, the DNA is TGTGCCAGCAGCTTGGCCTGGGACAGTTTAGGCTACGAGCAGTACTTC.